Listed here are 25 T cell receptor beta chains from one sample, sequenced in a study of cytomegalovirus exposure and HLA in healthy donors. Researchers ran the PCR with 60 Vbeta and 13 Jbeta primers. Only in-frame clones appear in the TCRdb table, and some are missing; sequencing was by immunoSEQ multiplex PCR. The sample lists nearly 110,000 clones, more than 60% occurring once. What was sequenced was PBMCs. The receptors stem from a woman between 50 and 59 years old in good health and CMV-seropositive.

The chain has TRBV7-2 and TRBJ2-1; 9 bases line up with TRBD2. The germline gives CDR1 SGHTA, CDR2 FQGNSA. The CDR3 has 18 amino acids. The V gene end was trimmed by 1 base and the J gene end by 0 bases; junction bases not matched to a gene: 7. The CDR3 coding sequence is TGTGCCAGCAGCTTAGATTCGGCGGGGGGGAGCTCCTACAATGAGCAGTTCTTC. As protein: CASSLDSAGGSSYNEQFF.

The J gene is TRBJ1-1, the V gene TRBV19; D gene ambiguous. In germline, CDR1 is LNHDA, CDR2 SQIVND (reference sequence). CDR3 size: 17 residues. The germline V and J ends were trimmed by 4 bases and 0 bases, with 18 bases remaining between them. CDR3 DNA sequence: TGTGCCAGTAGTAGGGTCCGGAGATCTTCAATGAACACTGAAGCTTTCTTT. Translated: CASSRVRRSSMNTEAFF.

The J gene is TRBJ2-1, the V gene TRBV28, with 7 bases aligning to TRBD2. CDR1 is MDHEN and CDR2 is SYDVKM in the germline V gene. CDR3 size: 14 residues. J was trimmed by 8 bases and V by 1 base; bases with no gene match: 5. CDR3 DNA sequence: TGTGCCAGCAGTTTATTCCGGGGAGGGTATGAGCAGTTCTTC. This codes for CASSLFRGGYEQFF.

The V call is TRBV28, the J call TRBJ1-4; a possible D gene is TRBD1 (5 bases). The CDR3 contains 20 residues. Germline lookup yields CDR1 MDHEN and CDR2 SYDVKM. The germline V and J ends were trimmed by 2 bases and 0 bases, with 22 bases remaining between them. The CDR3 coding sequence is TGTGCCAGCAGTTTACCCGCGGGCCCCGGGGGTCCCGCAACTAATGAAAAACTGTTTTTT. The encoded protein is CASSLPAGPGGPATNEKLFF.

The V and J genes are TRBV11-2 and TRBJ1-3; D not certain. The CDR3 spans 17 residues. Per germline, CDR1 SGHAT and CDR2 FQNNGV. V was pared by 4 bases and J by 3 bases, with 19 bases between. The CDR3 loop is CASSSIRRHSNGNTIYF. CDR3 DNA sequence: TGTGCCAGCAGCTCGATCCGTCGACATTCGAATGGAAACACCATATATTTT.

The J gene is TRBJ1-5, the V gene TRBV18; a weak D match, TRBD1 (6 bases). With 3 bases removed from V and 4 bases from J, the gap between germline ends came to 19 bases. The CDR3 is 17 amino acids. The germline V gene has CDR1 KGHSH and CDR2 LQKENI. Written as DNA, the CDR3 is TGTGCCAGCTCACCTGGAAGTCAGGGGCTTTGGAATCAGCCCCAGCATTTT. Its translation is CASSPGSQGLWNQPQHF.

This clone appeared a single time. The chain joins TRBV11-2 to TRBJ2-5, with a weak D call TRBD1 (6 bases). Germline CDR1 reads SGHAT; CDR2 reads FQNNGV. This CDR3 spans 14 amino acids. The V gene lost 6 bases and the J gene lost 3 bases, with 14 bases spanning the gap. Here the CDR3 reads CASRPTGLKETQYF. The CDR3 DNA reads as TGTGCCAGCAGGCCAACAGGGTTGAAAGAGACCCAGTACTTC.

This chain connects TRBV5-6 to TRBJ2-7; D unresolved. CDR1 is SGHDT, CDR2 YYEEEE, per germline. V was cut by 1 base and J by 9 bases, with 14 bases left in between. The CDR3 consists of 13 residues. The CDR3 spells CASSLTRVFGQYF. The CDR3 region has the DNA TGTGCCAGCAGCTTGACTCGGGTTTTTGGGCAGTACTTC.

DNA of the CDR3: TGTGCCAGCAGACATGACAGTGGTGGCTACACCTTC. This codes for CASRHDSGGYTF. The chain carries TRBV5-6 and TRBJ1-2; possible D gene TRBD1, 5 bases. This CDR3 is built from 12 residues. Trimming stripped 5 bases from V and 7 bases from J, with 12 bases between. Germline assignment: CDR1 SGHDT and CDR2 YYEEEE.

The rearrangement links TRBV27 to TRBJ2-1, with 7 positions matching TRBD1. V shed 8 bases, J shed 10 bases, and the junction held 8 bases outside the gene matches. In germline, CDR1 is MNHEY, CDR2 SMNVEV (reference sequence). The CDR3 totals 12 residues. Here the CDR3 reads CASGTAVYEQFF. The CDR3 region has the DNA TGTGCCAGCGGGACAGCCGTATACGAGCAGTTCTTC.

The V gene is TRBV16, the J gene TRBJ1-5; a weak D match, TRBD1 (5 bases). CDR3 length: 13 residues. V gave up 4 bases and J gave up 5 bases, with 9 bases separating them. Germline lookup yields CDR1 KGHSY and CDR2 FQNENV. The CDR3 region is CASSPLTDQPQHF. The CDR3 nucleotides read TGTGCCAGCAGCCCCTTGACAGATCAGCCCCAGCATTTT.

V is TRBV4-3 and J is TRBJ1-2, with 8 bases matching TRBD1. This CDR3 has 17 amino acids. CDR1 is LGHNA and CDR2 is YSLEER in the germline V gene. J lost 4 bases, V lost 0 bases, and 10 bases had no gene match. Here the CDR3 reads CASSQDGGQVGIYGYTF. CDR3 DNA: TGCGCCAGCAGCCAAGATGGGGGACAGGTGGGGATCTATGGCTACACCTTC.

The rearrangement joins TRBV5-1 to TRBJ2-5, with 14 nucleotides matching TRBD2. CDR3 size: 16 residues. After removal of 7 bases from V and 5 bases from J, the junction contained 10 bases not matched to a gene. The V gene's germline CDR1 is SGHRS and CDR2 YFSETQ. The CDR3 DNA reads TGCGCCAGCGGCCTGACTAGCGGGGGGGCGGTTGAGACCCAGTACTTC. Translated, it gives CASGLTSGGAVETQYF.

V and J are TRBV10-3 and TRBJ2-2; maybe TRBD1 (6 bases). Germline-derived CDR1 and CDR2 are ENHRY and SYGVKD. V lost 7 bases and J 4 bases, leaving 16 bases between the germline ends. The CDR3 extends over 15 amino acids. The CDR3 region is CAIKDAGAPTGELFF. In DNA form, the CDR3 reads TGTGCCATCAAAGACGCAGGGGCACCCACCGGGGAGCTGTTTTTT.

This sequence joins TRBV19 and TRBJ2-1; the D gene is possibly TRBD1 (6 bases). Per germline, CDR1 LNHDA and CDR2 SQIVND (reference sequence). This CDR3 is 13 amino acids long. V lost 6 bases and J 5 bases, leaving 11 bases between the germline ends. CDR3: CASSFTGNNEQFF. Here the CDR3 DNA reads TGTGCCAGTAGCTTCACAGGGAACAATGAGCAGTTCTTC.

In this sample, this clone turned up a few times. The chain joins TRBV6-4 to TRBJ2-1; maybe TRBD1 (6 bases). V was cut by 7 bases and J by 7 bases, with 17 bases left in between. This CDR3 has 14 amino acids. CDR1 and CDR2 (germline): MRHNA, SNTAGT. The CDR3 region has the DNA TGTGCCAGCAAAGGACAGCCTAATGAGAATGAGCAGTTCTTC. Amino acid sequence: CASKGQPNENEQFF.

This rearrangement joins TRBV29-1 to TRBJ1-2; D unresolved. Germline V gene sequence: CDR1 SQVTM, CDR2 ANQGSEA. V was pared by 4 bases and J by 4 bases, with 19 bases between. This CDR3 has 15 residues. CDR3 region: CSVGTIGSGSYGYTF. The CDR3 DNA is TGCAGCGTTGGGACTATAGGGTCGGGGAGCTATGGCTACACCTTC.

The V and J genes are TRBV19 and TRBJ2-5; TRBD2 is a possible D gene (6 bases). V lost 4 bases and J 2 bases, leaving 17 bases between the germline ends. Germline CDR1 and CDR2: LNHDA and SQIVND (reference sequence). This CDR3 comprises 16 residues. In DNA, the CDR3 is TGTGCCAGTAGTACGCCAGGAGGGAACCCTCAAGAGACCCAGTACTTC. Protein sequence: CASSTPGGNPQETQYF.

This chain connects TRBV6-1 to TRBJ2-2, with D perhaps TRBD1 (6 bases). V was shortened by 7 bases and J by 0 bases, with 9 bases between the two germline ends. CDR1 is MNHNS, CDR2 SASEGT, per germline. The CDR3 extends over 14 amino acids. CDR3: CASKGVANTGELFF. The CDR3 DNA sequence: TGTGCCAGCAAGGGGGTGGCGAACACCGGGGAGCTGTTTTTT.

This chain links TRBV28 with TRBJ2-3, with D unresolved. V gave up 5 bases and J gave up 9 bases, with 21 bases separating them. From germline, CDR1 is MDHEN and CDR2 SYDVKM. This CDR3 has 15 residues. DNA for the CDR3: TGTGCCAGCAGTCCCGTACAATCCCTAGAGAGAACGCAGTATTTT. As protein: CASSPVQSLERTQYF.

V gene TRBV5-5 combines with J gene TRBJ1-2, with 7 bases lining up with TRBD1. Germline trimming cut 3 bases from V and 4 bases from J; bases unmatched to any gene: 21. The CDR3 covers 19 residues. CDR1 SGHKS and CDR2 YYEKEE come from the germline V gene (reference sequence). This CDR3 is CASSSPLGVRGDRVYGYTF. CDR3 coding DNA: TGTGCCAGCAGCTCCCCCCTGGGCGTGCGGGGGGACAGAGTCTATGGCTACACCTTC.

The genes are TRBV5-1 and TRBJ2-5; D possibly corresponds to TRBD1 (6 bases). The germline V and J ends were trimmed by 4 bases and 5 bases, with 15 bases remaining between them. This CDR3 contains 14 residues. Germline CDR1 and CDR2: SGHRS and YFSETQ. As DNA, the CDR3 is TGCGCCAGCAGCCCATGGGGGCAGGGGGAGACCCAGTACTTC. Encoded protein: CASSPWGQGETQYF.

V gene TRBV2 combines with J gene TRBJ1-1; a possible D gene is TRBD1 (5 bases). The V end lost 3 bases, the J end lost 4 bases, and 12 bases lay between the germline ends. The CDR3 contains 14 residues. The germline CDR1 and CDR2 sequences are SNHLY and FYNNEI. The CDR3 spells CASSDDSQATEAFF. The CDR3 region has the DNA TGTGCCAGCAGTGACGACAGTCAGGCCACTGAAGCTTTCTTT.

The V call is TRBV27, the J call TRBJ2-1, with 8 nucleotides matching TRBD1. The CDR3 consists of 15 residues. Germline V CDR1 and CDR2: MNHEY, SMNVEV (reference sequence). V gave up 6 bases and J gave up 1 base; unmatched junction bases: 5. In DNA form, the CDR3 reads TGTGCCAGCAGGGCCAGGGGGCTATCCTACAATGAGCAGTTCTTC. Amino acids: CASRARGLSYNEQFF.

V usage is TRBV5-1 and J usage is TRBJ1-5; 9 bases are a match to TRBD1. CDR3 size: 13 residues. J lost 9 bases, V lost 4 bases, and 5 bases had no gene match. CDR1 is SGHRS and CDR2 is YFSETQ in the germline V gene. CDR3 DNA: TGCGCCAGCAGCAGCGGGACAGGGCGGCCCCAGCATTTT. Protein product: CASSSGTGRPQHF.